These 9 T cell receptor beta chains were all obtained from the same sample, sequenced in a study of blood T cell repertoires in COVID-19 (dated by TCRdb to about 2020). Libraries were built with the immunoSEQ multiplex PCR assay. Imported from immuneACCESS, the table was reduced by TCRdb to in-frame sequences with V and J called. These copies leave out some clones; in studies compared against another copy, an unresolved V gene accounts for under half, and the cause of the remainder is not known. Present in this sample are about 220,000 clones, 65% to 85% of which were seen just once. In total, the top ten clones hold 3% of the sample. The sequenced sample consisted of peripheral blood. The receptors were sampled from a woman in her twenties or thirties who had recovered from COVID-19.

This sequence joins TRBV5-1 and TRBJ2-5, with 13 bases identical to TRBD2. Per the germline V gene, CDR1 is SGHRS and CDR2 is YFSETQ. The junction had 3 bases not matched to a gene; V was cut back by 0 bases and J by 7 bases. The CDR3 contains 15 residues. CDR3 coding DNA: TGCGCCAGCAGCTTGGTACTAGCGGGAGGGGGGACCCAGTACTTC. Its protein is CASSLVLAGGGTQYF.

The chain carries TRBV6-5 and TRBJ1-2; D is unresolved. Trimming pared 5 bases from V and 4 bases from J, leaving 17 bases between. The CDR3 extends over 15 amino acids. CDR1 and CDR2 from the germline V gene are MNHEY and SVGAGI. The CDR3 nucleotides read TGTGCCAGCAGTCGTCACGACGGGGTTAGCTATGGCTACACCTTC. This sequence encodes CASSRHDGVSYGYTF.

The V call is TRBV30, the J call TRBJ1-5; D gene ambiguous. There are 13 residues in the CDR3. V gave up 1 base and J gave up 3 bases, with 7 bases separating them. The germline V gene has CDR1 GTSNPN and CDR2 SVGIG (reference sequence). The CDR3 sequence: CAWSDTYNQPQHF. In DNA form, the CDR3 reads TGTGCCTGGAGTGATACTTACAATCAGCCCCAGCATTTT.

The chain combines TRBV10-3 with TRBJ1-1; the D gene is possibly TRBD1 (6 bases). Germline CDR1 reads ENHRY; CDR2 reads SYGVKD. V was trimmed by 5 bases and J by 7 bases, leaving 11 bases between them. The CDR3 loop spans 12 amino acids. CDR3 sequence: CAISRDINEAFF. Here the CDR3 DNA reads TGTGCCATCAGTCGGGACATAAATGAAGCTTTCTTT.

This rearrangement joins TRBV7-2 to TRBJ2-5; D may be TRBD2 (6 bases). This CDR3 region has 14 residues. Germline values: CDR1 SGHTA, CDR2 FQGNSA. V was clipped by 5 bases and J by 4 bases, with 14 bases between them. The CDR3 is CASSDTARGETQYF. The CDR3 nucleotides are TGTGCCAGCAGCGATACTGCGCGGGGAGAGACCCAGTACTTC.

This clone was found many times. V and J are TRBV29-1 and TRBJ1-1, with D hard to call. The CDR3 runs 12 residues. CDR1 and CDR2 (germline): SQVTM, ANQGSEA. Trimming took 7 bases from V and 6 from J, leaving 15 bases between them. CDR3 sequence: CSAHQVGPEAFF. DNA of the CDR3: TGCAGCGCCCATCAGGTGGGCCCTGAAGCTTTCTTT.

This chain's CDR3 is CASSYSQGARGNTIYF. The CDR3 DNA is TGTGCCAGCAGTTACTCACAGGGGGCGCGAGGAAACACCATATATTTT. The V call is TRBV6-5, the J call TRBJ1-3, with 9 bases that match TRBD1. The CDR3 has 16 amino acids. Unmatched junction bases numbered 4, after V lost 0 bases and J lost 4 bases. Germline CDR1 and CDR2: MNHEY and SVGAGI.

V usage is TRBV28 and J usage is TRBJ2-3, with 14 bases identical to TRBD2. This CDR3 region has 19 residues. From germline, CDR1 is MDHEN and CDR2 SYDVKM. V gave up 3 bases and J gave up 1 base; unmatched junction bases: 9. The CDR3 DNA sequence: TGTGCCAGCAGTTTTGGACTAGCGGGAGGAGGTATGGGCACAGATACGCAGTATTTT. Protein product: CASSFGLAGGGMGTDTQYF.

In its sample, this clone was seen a few times. This chain links TRBV6-7 with TRBJ1-3; D is uncertain. TRBV6-7 is an ORF; its function is uncertain. The ends were cut back, 4 bases at V and 0 bases at J, with 10 bases in the middle. This CDR3 has 15 amino acids. The CDR3 nucleotides read TGTGCCAGCAGTTCTAAGCAGGACTCTGGAAACACCATATATTTT. Residues: CASSSKQDSGNTIYF.